This T cell receptor (beta chain) appears in the sequencing data of a study of blood T cell repertoires in COVID-19. Study-wide background: The origin of the acute and convalescent COVID-19 samples was the United States, Italy and Spain. T cells, B-cell-depleted T cells, or PBMCs supplied cDNA or gDNA.

How the authors handled the data: Using reference gene primer amplification, nucleated cell counts were estimated. Here immunoSEQ multiplex PCR was the method, and the copy in TCRdb shows in-frame clones only, minus some. The DNA gave D and trimming, while V, J and clone size come from that table. The table has around 380,000 clones, approximately 80% seen once; the top ten hold 0.85% to 1.2%. Regarding this clone: The same CDR3 can be traced to other DNA sequences in this sample.

The sample consisted of peripheral blood. The receptor was isolated from a human donor with acute or convalescent COVID-19. The donor label of this sample is uncertain.

The CDR3 DNA follows: TGCGCCAGCAGCTTCGACAGCTACGAGCAGTACTTC. As protein: CASSFDSYEQYF. The genes are TRBV5-1 and TRBJ2-7, with D possibly being TRBD1 (5 bases). Germline CDR1 SGHRS, CDR2 YFSETQ. The germline V and J ends were trimmed by 2 bases and 3 bases, with 6 bases remaining between them. The length of the CDR3 is 12 residues.